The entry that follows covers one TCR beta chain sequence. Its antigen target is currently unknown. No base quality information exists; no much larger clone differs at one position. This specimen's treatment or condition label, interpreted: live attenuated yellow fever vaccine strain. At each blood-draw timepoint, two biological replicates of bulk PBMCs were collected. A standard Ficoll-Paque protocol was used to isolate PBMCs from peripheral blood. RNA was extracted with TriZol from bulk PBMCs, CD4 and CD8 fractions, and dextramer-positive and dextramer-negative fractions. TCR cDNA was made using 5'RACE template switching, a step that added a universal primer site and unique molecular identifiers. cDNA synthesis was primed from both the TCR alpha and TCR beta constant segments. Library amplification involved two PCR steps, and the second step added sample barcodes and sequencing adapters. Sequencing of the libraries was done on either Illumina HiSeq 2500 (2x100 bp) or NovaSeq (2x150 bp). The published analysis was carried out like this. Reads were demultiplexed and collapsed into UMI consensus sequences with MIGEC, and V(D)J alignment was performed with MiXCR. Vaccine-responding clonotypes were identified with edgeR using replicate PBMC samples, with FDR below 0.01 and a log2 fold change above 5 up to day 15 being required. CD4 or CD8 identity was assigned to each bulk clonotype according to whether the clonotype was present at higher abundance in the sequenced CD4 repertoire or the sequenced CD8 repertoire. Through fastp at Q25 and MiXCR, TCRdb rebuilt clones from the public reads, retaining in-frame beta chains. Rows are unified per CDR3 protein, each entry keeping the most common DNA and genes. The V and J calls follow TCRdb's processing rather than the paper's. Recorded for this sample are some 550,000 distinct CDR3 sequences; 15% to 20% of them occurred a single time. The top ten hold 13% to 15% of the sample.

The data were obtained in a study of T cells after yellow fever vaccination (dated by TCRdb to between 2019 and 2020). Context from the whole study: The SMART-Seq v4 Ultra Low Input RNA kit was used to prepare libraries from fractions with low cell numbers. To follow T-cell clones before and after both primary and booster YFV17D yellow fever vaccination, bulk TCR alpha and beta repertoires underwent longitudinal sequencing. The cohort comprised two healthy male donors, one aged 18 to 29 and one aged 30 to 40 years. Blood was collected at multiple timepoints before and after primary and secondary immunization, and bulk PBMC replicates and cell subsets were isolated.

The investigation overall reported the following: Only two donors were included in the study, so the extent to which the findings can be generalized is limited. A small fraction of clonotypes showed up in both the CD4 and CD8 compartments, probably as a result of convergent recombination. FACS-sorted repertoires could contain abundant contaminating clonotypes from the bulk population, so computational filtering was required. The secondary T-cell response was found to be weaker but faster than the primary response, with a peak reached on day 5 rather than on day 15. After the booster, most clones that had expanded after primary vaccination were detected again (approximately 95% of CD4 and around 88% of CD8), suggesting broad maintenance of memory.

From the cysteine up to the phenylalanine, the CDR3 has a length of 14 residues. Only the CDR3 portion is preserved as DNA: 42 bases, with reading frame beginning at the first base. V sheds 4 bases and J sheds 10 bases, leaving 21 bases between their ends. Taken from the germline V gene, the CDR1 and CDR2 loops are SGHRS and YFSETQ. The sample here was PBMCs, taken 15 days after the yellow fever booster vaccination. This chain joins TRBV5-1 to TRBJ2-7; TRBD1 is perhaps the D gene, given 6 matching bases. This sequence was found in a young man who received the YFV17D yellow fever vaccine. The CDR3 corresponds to CASSPLEQGRGQYF. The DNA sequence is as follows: TGCGCCAGCAGCCCCCTGGAACAGGGTAGAGGTCAGTACTTC.